Following are 16 T cell receptor beta chains from one sample sequenced in a study of T-cell reconstitution after alpha-beta-depleted transplantation in children. During its preparation, the TCRbeta library received unique molecular identifiers. TCRdb re-analysed the PCR reads in MiXCR, keeping a single row per CDR3 protein. This table holds approximately 400,000 distinct CDR3 sequences, approximately 10% found once. Sequences were derived from PBMCs from the stem cell graft donor, sampled from the stem cell graft. These receptors came from a human donor who donated a stem cell graft to a child with acute myeloid leukemia.

There are a few counts of this clonotype. The chain has TRBV5-6 and TRBJ2-7; D is ambiguous. Germline-derived CDR1 and CDR2 are SGHDT and YYEEEE. The CDR3 spans 14 residues. CDR3 loop: CASSSGVLRPAHSV. DNA of the CDR3: TGTGCCAGCAGCTCAGGCGTTCTGAGACCCGCTCATAGCGTC.

The chain combines TRBV10-3 with TRBJ1-4; D gene unclear. Germline lookup yields CDR1 ENHRY and CDR2 SYGVKD. The CDR3 runs to 16 residues. V shed 0 bases and J shed 0 bases, with 8 bases lying between them. CDR3 sequence reads: CAISESQAATNEKLFF. In DNA, the CDR3 is TGTGCCATCAGTGAGTCCCAGGCGGCAACTAATGAAAAACTGTTTTTT.

This clonotype was detected a few times. The chain uses TRBV30 and TRBJ2-3; the D is unclear. This CDR3 comprises 13 residues. With 2 bases removed from V and 0 bases from J, the gap between germline ends came to 6 bases. Per the germline V gene, CDR1 is GTSNPN and CDR2 is SVGIG (reference sequence). The CDR3 coding sequence is TGTGCCTGGAGTATGGCTAGCACAGATACGCAGTATTTT. Protein product: CAWSMASTDTQYF.

This clonotype appeared a few times. V and J are TRBV2 and TRBJ2-4, with D tentatively TRBD2 (7 bases). The V and J ends lost 11 bases and 2 bases respectively, with 16 bases between them. Per the germline V gene, CDR1 is SNHLY and CDR2 is FYNNEI. The CDR3 consists of 14 residues. The CDR3 DNA reads TGTGCCGGTGGGGCGGGGGCCCCCAAAAACATTCAGTACTTC. The encoded protein is CAGGAGAPKNIQYF.

The gene calls are TRBV27 and TRBJ1-5, with D perhaps TRBD1 (5 bases). Trimming removed 1 base from V and 3 bases from J, with 19 bases in between. From germline, CDR1 is MNHEY and CDR2 SMNVEV (reference sequence). This CDR3 contains 18 residues. CDR3 loop: CASSLYGGGGIANQPQHF. The CDR3, as DNA: TGTGCCAGCAGTTTATATGGGGGAGGAGGAATCGCCAATCAGCCCCAGCATTTT.

The genes are TRBV19 and TRBJ2-1, with D perhaps given as TRBD1 or TRBD2 (6 bases each). The CDR3 covers 13 residues. The germline gives CDR1 LNHDA, CDR2 SQIVND (reference sequence). With 6 bases removed from V and 5 bases from J, the gap between germline ends came to 11 bases. Here the CDR3 reads CASRRDTHNEQFF. DNA of the CDR3: TGTGCCAGTAGGCGGGACACCCACAATGAGCAGTTCTTC.

This clonotype came up many times. The chain recombines TRBV10-1 with TRBJ2-4; D remains ambiguous. Trimming stripped 3 bases from V and 13 bases from J, with 13 bases between. The CDR3 extends over 12 amino acids. Germline-derived CDR1 and CDR2 are WNHNN and SYGVQD (reference sequence). CDR3 nucleotide sequence: TGCGCCAGCAGTGATTCGACACGGCTACAGTACTTC. Protein sequence: CASSDSTRLQYF.

This clonotype was picked up a small number of times. The rearrangement joins TRBV20-1 to TRBJ2-2; 7 bases fit TRBD1. V was pared by 0 bases and J by 5 bases, with 3 bases of the junction left unmatched. In germline, CDR1 is DFQATT, CDR2 SNEGSKA (reference sequence). The length of the CDR3 is 14 residues. CDR3 protein: CSARDDRVTGELFF. DNA of the CDR3: TGCAGTGCTAGAGACGACAGGGTTACCGGGGAGCTGTTTTTT.

This chain joins TRBV7-2 and TRBJ2-7; unclear D gene. Germline lookup yields CDR1 SGHTA and CDR2 FQGNSA. The CDR3 is 16 residues long. The V and J ends lost 1 base and 0 bases respectively, with 13 bases between them. The CDR3 bases are TGTGCCAGCAGCTTAGACTTCGGGCAGAGCTCCTACGAGCAGTACGTC. It encodes CASSLDFGQSSYEQYV.

The chain has TRBV20-1 and TRBJ1-1; a weak D match, TRBD1 (6 bases). The V gene lost 5 bases and the J gene lost 6 bases, with 10 bases spanning the gap. This CDR3 contains 11 residues. Germline-derived CDR1 and CDR2 are DFQATT and SNEGSKA (reference sequence). The CDR3 nucleotides read TGCAGTGCTCCCCGGACAGCTGAAGCTTTCTTT. Amino acid sequence: CSAPRTAEAFF.

The chain has TRBV20-1 and TRBJ2-7; TRBD1 matches 10 bases. There are 14 residues in the CDR3. V dropped 2 bases and J dropped 3; count of bases not matched to a gene: 4. CDR1 and CDR2 from the germline V gene are DFQATT and SNEGSKA (reference sequence). The CDR3 sequence: CSARPGQGFYEQYF. CDR3 bases: TGCAGTGCTAGACCGGGACAGGGGTTCTACGAGCAGTACTTC.

This sequence joins TRBV9 and TRBJ2-4; D is perhaps TRBD2 (5 bases). V lost 4 bases and J lost 11, with 22 bases in between. The CDR3 is made up of 15 amino acids. Germline CDR1 reads SGDLS; CDR2 reads YYNGEE. The CDR3 reads CASSPTGLSSGLQYF. The CDR3 DNA sequence: TGTGCCAGCAGCCCGACGGGCCTCTCGAGCGGCCTTCAGTACTTC.

This chain uses TRBV12-3 or TRBV12-4 with TRBJ2-5; 7 bases fit TRBD2. V shed 6 bases, J shed 4 bases, and the junction held 5 bases outside the gene matches. This CDR3 has 13 residues. The CDR3 DNA reads TGTGCCAGCAGGCCTAGCGGAGTAGAGACCCAGTACTTC. It translates to CASRPSGVETQYF.

In its sample, this clonotype was seen many times. V is TRBV20-1 and J is TRBJ2-5; D is unresolved. This CDR3 has 12 amino acids. Trimming stripped 7 bases from V and 5 bases from J, with 14 bases between. Germline CDR1 DFQATT, CDR2 SNEGSKA (reference sequence). The CDR3 loop is CSGYGEWETQYF. CDR3 bases: TGCAGTGGGTACGGCGAATGGGAGACCCAGTACTTC.

This clonotype was detected only a few times. The rearrangement uses TRBV5-1 and TRBJ1-4, with D maybe TRBD1 (6 bases). Germline V gene lookup returns CDR1 SGHRS and CDR2 YFSETQ. V was clipped by 4 bases and J by 5 bases, with 15 bases between them. The CDR3 contains 15 residues. The CDR3 bases are TGCGCCAGCAGCAATTCCGGGACATTCAATGAAAAACTGTTTTTT. Protein sequence: CASSNSGTFNEKLFF. Supplemented by reference TRBV5-1 and TRBJ1-4, the full variable domain reads KAGVTQTPRYLIKTRGQQVTLSCSPISGHRSVSWYQQTPGQGLQFLFEYFSETQRNKGNFPGRFSGRQFSNSRSEMNVSTLELGDSALYLCASSNSGTFNEKLFFGSGTQLSVL.

The chain combines TRBV7-8 with TRBJ2-3; D perhaps matches TRBD2 (6 bases). Trimming took off 5 bases at V and 3 bases at J, with 12 bases between the two ends. The CDR3 spans 14 residues. Germline CDR1 is SGHVS and CDR2 is FQNEAQ. The CDR3 DNA sequence: TGTGCCAGCAGCCGACTAGGGAAGACAGATACGCAGTATTTT. Translating gives CASSRLGKTDTQYF.